This entry lists 22 T cell receptor beta chains sequenced from one sample in a study of T cell repertoires in cytomegalovirus infection (dated by TCRdb to between 2018 and 2020). The run used an Illumina HiSeq 1500. Starting from the raw public reads, TCRdb applied fastp trimming at Q25, assembled clones with MiXCR and retained in-frame beta chains. CDR3 protein duplicates are merged, each entry listing the most common genes and DNA. This sample comprises under 850,000 distinct CDR3 sequences, under 40% of them detected only once. The top ten hold 2.5% to 3% of the sample. Sample: PBMCs. Receptors originate from a human donor in good health (CMV status not recorded). Some clones in this sample may be carry-over from other donors' samples.

The chain has TRBV27 and TRBJ2-2; TRBD1 aligns across 7 bases. The germline CDR1 and CDR2 sequences are MNHEY and SMNVEV (reference sequence). The CDR3 is 15 amino acids. With V trimmed by 3 bases and J by 4 bases, 5 bases remained unmatched. DNA for the CDR3: TGTGCCAGCAGTTTGTTACAGGGGAGCACCGGGGAGCTGTTTTTT. Its protein product is CASSLLQGSTGELFF.

With regard to this clonotype: The junction departs from germline at one end; a sequencing error may be responsible. The chain recombines TRBV6-2 or TRBV6-3 with TRBJ1-1, with a possible D match to TRBD1 (5 bases). The CDR3 extends over 14 amino acids. CDR1 is MNHEY, CDR2 SVGEGT, per germline. CDR3 bases: TGTTCCAGCAGTTACGGGGGGATCAACACTGAAGCTTTCTTT. Protein: CSSSYGGINTEAFF.

The gene calls are TRBV29-1 and TRBJ1-2; TRBD1 matches at 8 bases. Germline assignment: CDR1 SQVTM and CDR2 ANQGSEA. Trimming cost V 7 bases and J 3 bases; bases outside gene matches: 10. The CDR3 is 14 amino acids. CDR3 nucleotides: TGCAGCGGATCCGACAGGGGAGAGGACTATGGCTACACCTTC. Its translation is CSGSDRGEDYGYTF.

The rearrangement links TRBV5-1 to TRBJ2-2; D remains unclear. Germline V lookup: CDR1 SGHRS, CDR2 YFSETQ. CDR3 size: 15 residues. Between the trimmed V and J ends, which lost 1 base and 1 base, there was a span of 8 bases. The CDR3 coding sequence is TGCGCCAGCAGCTTGATAGGAGTGAACACCGGGGAGCTGTTTTTT. This codes for CASSLIGVNTGELFF.

The rearrangement links TRBV7-6 to TRBJ2-7, with D unclear. Germline V CDR1 and CDR2: SGHVS, FNYEAQ. With 4 bases removed from V and 7 bases from J, the gap between germline ends came to 11 bases. The CDR3 has 12 residues. CDR3 sequence (DNA): TGTGCCAGCAGCTCCCTTCCTCATGAGCAGTACTTC. This encodes CASSSLPHEQYF.

This chain links TRBV28 with TRBJ2-1; 9 positions match TRBD2. The CDR3 covers 14 residues. The ends lost 7 bases at V and 7 bases at J; junction bases unmatched: 8. Germline CDR1 reads MDHEN; CDR2 reads SYDVKM. For the CDR3, the DNA is TGTGCCAGCAAAGGGCTAGCGGGGACTAATGAGCAGTTCTTC. Residues: CASKGLAGTNEQFF.

The rearrangement joins TRBV6-6 to TRBJ1-2, with unresolved D. In germline, CDR1 is MNHNY, CDR2 SVGAGI (reference sequence). The germline V and J ends were trimmed by 5 bases and 4 bases, with 20 bases remaining between them. This CDR3 spans 16 amino acids. CDR3 DNA sequence: TGTGCCAGCAGTGTTTCGGCCGACCTTAGTCCCTATGGCTACACCTTC. Its translation is CASSVSADLSPYGYTF.

The rearrangement joins TRBV7-6 to TRBJ2-3; 7 bases are shared with TRBD2. The CDR3 is 15 amino acids. CDR1 and CDR2 from the germline V gene are SGHVS and FNYEAQ. J lost 2 bases, V lost 5 bases, and 7 bases had no gene match. The CDR3 here is CASSALAVVTDTQYF. The CDR3 DNA reads as TGTGCCAGCAGCGCTCTAGCGGTCGTCACAGATACGCAGTATTTT.

The V and J genes are TRBV7-2 and TRBJ1-1; D possibly corresponds to TRBD1 (6 bases). This CDR3 has 13 amino acids. Trimming took off 7 bases at V and 10 bases at J, with 19 bases between the two ends. CDR1 is SGHTA and CDR2 is FQGNSA in the germline V gene. The DNA of the CDR3 is TGTGCCAGCAAGTCGGACAGACCACGGATAGCTTTCTTT. The encoded protein is CASKSDRPRIAFF. Using reference TRBV7-2 and TRBJ1-1 for the parts outside the CDR3, the full variable domain is GAGVSQSPSNKVTEKGKDVELRCDPISGHTALYWYRQSLGQGLEFLIYFQGNSAPDKSGLPSDRFSAERTGGSVSTLTIQRTQQEDSAVYLCASKSDRPRIAFFGQGTRLTVV.

Many counts were recorded for this clonotype. Compared with germline, one end of the junction differs, possibly owing to a read error. The chain carries TRBV12-3 or TRBV12-4 and TRBJ2-7; TRBD1 matches 8 bases. The CDR3 spans 14 residues. The CDR3 spells CASSLAGQGYEQYF. The CDR3 nucleotides read TGTGCCAGCAGCTTAGCAGGACAGGGCTACGAGCAGTACTTC.

The CDR3 nucleotides read TGTGCCAGTAGTACCCAGGGACAGCAAAATCAGCCCCAGCATTTT. The encoded protein is CASSTQGQQNQPQHF. V is TRBV19 and J is TRBJ1-5, with 7 bases lining up with TRBD1. CDR1 is LNHDA, CDR2 SQIVND, per germline (reference sequence). V trimming: 4 bases; J trimming: 4 bases; junction bases outside the gene matches: 7. This CDR3 is 15 amino acids long.

This chain connects TRBV20-1 to TRBJ1-2, with 7 bases aligning to TRBD1. V trimming: 6 bases; J trimming: 2 bases; junction bases outside the gene matches: 12. This CDR3 region has 15 residues. Germline CDR1 reads DFQATT; CDR2 reads SNEGSKA (reference sequence). The chain's CDR3 is CSAPGQEPSNYGYTF. The DNA for the CDR3 is TGCAGTGCGCCCGGACAGGAGCCTTCAAACTATGGCTACACCTTC.

This clonotype has more than one count but fewer than ten. The gene calls are TRBV20-1 and TRBJ1-4; D gene uncertain. The CDR3 extends over 14 amino acids. Germline CDR1 is DFQATT and CDR2 is SNEGSKA (reference sequence). Trimming removed 0 bases at V and 5 bases at J, with 10 bases between. CDR3 amino acids: CSARDLAGNEKLFF. The CDR3 DNA follows: TGCAGTGCTAGAGATTTGGCGGGCAATGAAAAACTGTTTTTT.

There are a few counts of this clonotype. V usage is TRBV12-3 or TRBV12-4 and J usage is TRBJ2-1; perhaps TRBD2 as D (5 bases). The CDR3 runs 15 residues. The ends were cut back, 5 bases at V and 4 bases at J, with 15 bases in the middle. CDR3 nucleotides: TGTGCCAGCAGTATAGGAGACTACCCATACAATGAGCAGTTCTTC. Its protein is CASSIGDYPYNEQFF.

This clonotype was seen more than once but under ten times. The chain combines TRBV6-6 with TRBJ1-2, with a tentative D call TRBD1 (6 bases). Between the trimmed V and J ends, which lost 1 base and 8 bases, there was a span of 23 bases. The CDR3 totals 17 residues. The germline gives CDR1 MNHNY, CDR2 SVGAGI (reference sequence). Here the CDR3 DNA reads TGTGCCAGCAGTTACTGGATCACGGGGGCCGGAGAAAGGGGCTACACCTTC. This translates into CASSYWITGAGERGYTF.

For this clonotype: A junction end diverges from the germline sequence, so it may reflect a read error. V gene TRBV6-2 or TRBV6-3 combines with J gene TRBJ2-6; TRBD1 is a possible D gene (6 bases). The germline V gene encodes CDR1 MNHEY and CDR2 SVGEGT. The CDR3 loop spans 15 amino acids. The CDR3 DNA reads as TGTGCCAGCAGTTACGCCGGTATGGGGGCCAACGTCATGACTTTC. Translating it yields CASSYAGMGANVMTF.

This clonotype was seen a handful of times. The chain links TRBV7-9 to TRBJ1-2; D gene uncertain. The CDR3 has 15 residues. Germline V gene sequence: CDR1 SEHNR, CDR2 FQNEAQ (reference sequence). Trimming pared 5 bases from V and 1 base from J, leaving 14 bases between. The CDR3 here is CASSPPGRVNYGYTF. As DNA, the CDR3 is TGTGCCAGCAGCCCTCCCGGGAGAGTTAACTATGGCTACACCTTC.

The sample holds a few counts of this clonotype. V usage is TRBV29-1 and J usage is TRBJ1-1; D remains unclear. Germline V gene lookup returns CDR1 SQVTM and CDR2 ANQGSEA. This CDR3 comprises 10 residues. The V end lost 6 bases, the J end lost 7 bases, and 9 bases lay between the germline ends. CDR3 nucleotide sequence: TGCAGCGTCTTTCGCAATGAAGCTTTCTTT. This translates into CSVFRNEAFF.

At least ten counts were recorded for this clonotype. The chain links TRBV6-6 to TRBJ1-1; D remains unclear. The CDR3 has 13 amino acids. CDR1 is MNHNY and CDR2 is SVGAGI in the germline V gene (reference sequence). Trimming took off 0 bases at V and 4 bases at J, with 6 bases between the two ends. The CDR3 region has the DNA TGTGCCAGCAGTTACTCGGGCAGCACTGAAGCTTTCTTT. Encoded protein: CASSYSGSTEAFF.

The chain carries TRBV28 and TRBJ2-7; 9 positions match TRBD2. Germline V gives CDR1 MDHEN, CDR2 SYDVKM. The V gene end was trimmed by 8 bases and the J gene end by 7 bases; junction bases not matched to a gene: 15. The CDR3 runs 15 residues. CDR3 amino acids: CASGGRAGSPREQYF. The DNA for the CDR3 is TGTGCCAGCGGCGGGAGGGCCGGGAGCCCAAGGGAGCAGTACTTC.

This clonotype showed up just a few times. The rearrangement links TRBV28 to TRBJ2-2; D assignment may be TRBD1 or TRBD2 (6 bases each). V lost 3 bases, J lost 8 bases, and 19 bases lay in between. The CDR3 spans 16 residues. Germline V lookup: CDR1 MDHEN, CDR2 SYDVKM. This chain's CDR3 is CASSLYSGPQGGELFF. The DNA of the CDR3 is TGTGCCAGCAGTTTGTATAGCGGTCCCCAGGGGGGGGAGCTGTTTTTT.

The V and J genes are TRBV27 and TRBJ2-3; 8 bases align to TRBD2. The germline V gene encodes CDR1 MNHEY and CDR2 SMNVEV (reference sequence). The CDR3 contains 16 residues. J was trimmed by 2 bases and V by 6 bases; bases with no gene match: 10. The CDR3 bases are TGTGCCAGCAGCTACGCCCCGGGACTAGTCACAGATACGCAGTATTTT. Protein sequence: CASSYAPGLVTDTQYF.